A single sample is the source of the 8 T cell receptor beta chains below, sequenced in a study of blood T cell repertoires in COVID-19. Profiled with immunoSEQ multiplex PCR; TCRdb holds only in-frame clones, not every one. The sample carries fewer than 300,000 clones, roughly 91% recorded once. Material: peripheral blood. Receptors originate from a woman aged 40 to 49 who had recovered from COVID-19.

The rearrangement uses TRBV4-3 and TRBJ2-1; the match to TRBD2 covers 11 bases. The CDR3 spans 17 residues. Trimming took 4 bases from V and 4 from J; bases not matched to a gene: 9. Germline V lookup: CDR1 LGHNA, CDR2 YSLEER. The DNA of the CDR3 is TGCGCCAGCAGCCCGGGGCCCTTAGCGGGAGGGTACAATGAGCAGTTCTTC. Residues: CASSPGPLAGGYNEQFF.

The rearrangement uses TRBV18 and TRBJ2-3; 10 bases are shared with TRBD2. Germline V gene sequence: CDR1 KGHSH, CDR2 LQKENI. The CDR3 contains 17 residues. Trimming at V came to 3 bases and at J to 0 bases, leaving 6 bases not matched to a gene. As DNA, the CDR3 is TGTGCCAGCTCACCCCAAACAGCGGGGGGGAGCACAGATACGCAGTATTTT. It yields the protein CASSPQTAGGSTDTQYF. Full variable domain (missing parts from reference TRBV18 and TRBJ2-3): NAGVMQNPRHLVRRRGQEARLRCSPMKGHSHVYWYRQLPEEGLKFMVYLQKENIIDESGMPKERFSAEFPKEGPSILRIQQVVRGDSAAYFCASSPQTAGGSTDTQYFGPGTRLTVL.

The chain carries TRBV30 and TRBJ2-7; 11 nucleotides line up with TRBD2. The germline gives CDR1 GTSNPN, CDR2 SVGIG (reference sequence). V lost 0 bases to trimming and J lost 3 bases; unmatched junction nucleotides: 10. This CDR3 comprises 17 residues. In nucleotides, the CDR3 is TGTGCCTGGAGTGTGATTAGCGGGAGGGCCTCCGACTACGAGCAGTACTTC. Translation: CAWSVISGRASDYEQYF.

This chain joins TRBV6-4 and TRBJ2-3; TRBD2 matches 10 bases. Looked up from germline, CDR1 is MRHNA and CDR2 is SNTAGT. The CDR3 loop spans 16 amino acids. Unmatched junction bases numbered 8, after V lost 6 bases and J lost 2 bases. The CDR3 DNA reads TGTGCCAGCAGCCCGAGCGGGAGGGTCCCCACAGATACGCAGTATTTT. The encoded protein is CASSPSGRVPTDTQYF.

Remarks on this clone: Sequence at one end of the junction differs from germline and may be a read error. The chain has TRBV7-7 and TRBJ2-7, with 14 nucleotides matching TRBD2. The CDR3 runs 16 residues. Germline values: CDR1 SSHAT, CDR2 FNYEAQ (reference sequence). This CDR3 reads CASSLGLAGESYEQYF. The CDR3 DNA follows: TGTGCTAGCAGCCTGGGACTAGCGGGAGAGTCCTACGAGCAGTACTTC.

This chain links TRBV5-5 with TRBJ2-3; possible D gene TRBD2, 7 bases. Trimming took off 4 bases at V and 3 bases at J, with 12 bases between the two ends. CDR3 size: 14 residues. In germline, CDR1 is SGHKS, CDR2 YYEKEE (reference sequence). In DNA form, the CDR3 reads TGTGCCAGCAGCAAGGGGGGGGGTACAGATACGCAGTATTTT. Translation: CASSKGGGTDTQYF.

The table lists this clone with a count of one. The V call is TRBV5-5, the J call TRBJ2-7; D unresolved. Germline CDR1 reads SGHKS; CDR2 reads YYEKEE (reference sequence). V was shortened by 0 bases and J by 3 bases, with 4 bases between the two germline ends. The CDR3 totals 12 residues. The CDR3: CASSLGGYEQYV. The DNA for the CDR3 is TGTGCCAGCAGCTTGGGCGGCTACGAGCAGTACGTC.

This clone has only a few counts. The V and J genes are TRBV18 and TRBJ2-1; TRBD2 might be the D (6 bases). The ends were cut back, 0 bases at V and 4 bases at J, with 19 bases in the middle. CDR1 and CDR2 from the germline V gene are KGHSH and LQKENI. This CDR3 comprises 18 residues. The CDR3 sequence is CASSPPPYGAGGYNEQFF. In DNA form, the CDR3 reads TGTGCCAGCTCACCACCACCGTACGGGGCAGGAGGGTACAATGAGCAGTTCTTC. The whole variable domain, remainder taken from reference TRBV18 and TRBJ2-1, is NAGVMQNPRHLVRRRGQEARLRCSPMKGHSHVYWYRQLPEEGLKFMVYLQKENIIDESGMPKERFSAEFPKEGPSILRIQQVVRGDSAAYFCASSPPPYGAGGYNEQFFGPGTRLTVL.